This T cell receptor beta chain stems from a study of blood T cell repertoires in COVID-19 (dated by TCRdb to about 2020). Describing the broader study: Samples from collaborators originated in the United States, Italy and Spain and spanned both the acute and convalescent phases of COVID-19. The material from the prospective study consisted of cDNA or gDNA derived from T cells, B-cell-depleted T cells, or PBMCs. Deeply sampled blood TCRbeta repertoires from subjects exposed to, actively infected with, or recovered from COVID-19 were included in the dataset. The repertoires were made available in a free public database intended to serve as a resource for research on the immune response to SARS-CoV-2. Samples came from the ongoing ImmuneRACE study (first 160 participants) plus 1,254 subjects from 6 global collaborators. Sample metadata almost always included a de-identified subject ID, COVID-19 status, age in years and sex. Where HLA class I and class II types were available, the types were taken from metadata supplied by the sample provider, not from assay-based typing. Study-level results and caveats: The amount of clinical and demographic metadata varied by source and participant and was provided uncurated.

CDR1 and CDR2 were assigned from the germline V gene (reference sequence) as LNHDA and SQIVND. At the junction V is shortened by 0 bases and J by 4 bases; bases outside the gene matches: 1. The CDR3 starts with the cysteine, ends with the phenylalanine, and has 15 residues. The kept DNA is CDR3 alone, 45 bases in frame from the first base. This clone was counted only a few times. Its antigen is unknown. Base-call qualities are not available, and no considerably larger clone is one nucleotide away. The immunoSEQ Assay, a bias-controlled multiplex PCR, was used to amplify TCRbeta CDR3 regions from genomic DNA. As for the original processing: Nucleated cell counts per sample were estimated from amplification of reference gene primers within the assay. To quantify the absolute abundance of each unique TCRbeta CDR3 rearrangement, sequence reads were collapsed and filtered. For each sample, productive Simpson clonality was calculated by taking the square root of Simpson's diversity index across productive rearrangements. TCRdb holds this immuneACCESS table with in-frame rearrangements only. Some clones are missing; in checked studies, unresolved V genes explain under half, and the rest has no known cause. The D gene and trimming were derived from the DNA, and the V and J assignments and clone size from that table. A total of approximately 500,000 clones appear in this sample, about 88% of them only once. The ten largest clones capture around 8% of the sample.

At one collaborating source in Seattle, patients were enrolled during active infection and were followed longitudinally through the course of disease. Collaborating institutions collected whole blood in K2EDTA tubes following their own protocols. Collaborator samples were shipped for TCRbeta analysis as frozen whole blood, isolated PBMCs, or DNA extracted from either sample type. The sample was peripheral blood. The sequence derives from a woman between 45 and 65 years old with COVID-19, enrolled during active disease. The chain couples TRBV19 to TRBJ1-5; 9 bases in the middle match TRBD1. The DNA sequence is TGTGCCAGTAGTATAGATGGGACAGGGAATCAGCCCCAGCATTTT. Translated, it reads CASSIDGTGNQPQHF.